This T cell receptor beta chain derives from a study of CD8+CD57+ T cells in acquired aplastic anemia. Looking at the study overall: Sorted CD4+ plus CD8+ cells gave DNA averaging around 3.2 ug. Study-wide results and limits: Researchers report that twenty-nine CD8+ CDR3 sequences appeared in both patients and controls.

Only patients with CD8+CD57+ cell expansion on flow cytometry were chosen for sequencing. Patient blood was sampled before any therapy had been received. With respect to this clonotype: Its antigen is currently unknown.

CDR3 and TCR beta VDJ profiling relied on genomic DNA as the template. MiXCR, run by TCRdb on the reads, gives a single entry per CDR3 protein. The sample lists some 150,000 distinct CDR3 sequences; under 55% were seen once. In germline, CDR1 is PRHDT, CDR2 FYEKMQ (reference sequence). The CDR3 loop spans 18 amino acids. The germline V and J ends were trimmed by 4 bases and 2 bases, with 24 bases remaining between them. The TCR comes from a human donor with aplastic anemia. The sequencing input was sorted CD4+, CD8+, or CD8+CD57+ T cells (not recorded which) from PBMCs. The chain combines TRBV13 with TRBJ2-7; a possible D gene is TRBD2 (6 bases). The CDR3 DNA reads as TGTGCCAGCAGCTCCGAATCCATTCTCGGGGGTGTAACCTACGAGCAGTACTTC. Translation gives CASSSESILGGVTYEQYF.